This record looks at one T cell receptor (beta chain) sequence and its context. The antigen remains undetermined. Specified treatment: over 15 received Ad26.COV2.S at low or high dose, single or two shots; 5 received placebo; per-sample allocation not given. Vaccine and placebo recipients were sampled on day 63 after the first injection. Expressing Wuhan-strain SARS-CoV-2 spike, an Ad26 vector served as the vaccine. The data were obtained in a study of Ad26.COV2.S vaccination and SARS-CoV-2 variants. At the level of the study: The trial was COV1001 and the donor's arm was Ad26.COV2.S. Ad26.COV2.S was injected intramuscularly once or twice, 56 days apart. Study findings and constraints: Similar non-spike TCR breadth was observed in recipients of vaccine and of placebo.

The CDR3 covers 15 residues. V shed 4 bases and J shed 7 bases, with 18 bases lying between them. Germline V CDR1 and CDR2: SGHDT, YYEEEE. Only in-frame clones appear in the TCRdb table, and some are missing; sequencing was by immunoSEQ multiplex PCR. Of hundreds of thousands of clones in the sample, approximately 84% were seen once. Source: peripheral blood, taken in a trial of Ad26.COV2.S vaccine versus placebo. The chain carries TRBV5-6 and TRBJ2-1; the D gene is possibly TRBD2 (6 bases). This receptor was identified in a person aged 18 to 65 who received the Ad26.COV2.S COVID-19 vaccine or a placebo. This CDR3 reads CASSVRSVGRNEQFF. The CDR3 DNA sequence: TGTGCCAGCAGCGTACGAAGCGTTGGGAGGAATGAGCAGTTCTTC.